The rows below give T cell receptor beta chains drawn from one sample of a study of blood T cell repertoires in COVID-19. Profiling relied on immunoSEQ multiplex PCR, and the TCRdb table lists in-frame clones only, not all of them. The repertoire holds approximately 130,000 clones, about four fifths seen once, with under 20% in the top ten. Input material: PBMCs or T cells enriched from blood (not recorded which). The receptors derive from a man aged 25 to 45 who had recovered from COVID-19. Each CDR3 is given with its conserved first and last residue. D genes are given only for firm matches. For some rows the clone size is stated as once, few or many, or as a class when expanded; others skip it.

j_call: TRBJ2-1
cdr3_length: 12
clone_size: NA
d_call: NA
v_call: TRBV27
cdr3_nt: TGTGCCAGCAGTGCCGACACCTATGAGCAGTTCTTC
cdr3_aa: CASSADTYEQFF

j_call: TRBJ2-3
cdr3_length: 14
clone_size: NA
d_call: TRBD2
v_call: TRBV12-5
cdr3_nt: TGTGCTAGTGGTAAGCGGGGGAGCACAGATACGCAGTATTTT
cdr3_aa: CASGKRGSTDTQYF

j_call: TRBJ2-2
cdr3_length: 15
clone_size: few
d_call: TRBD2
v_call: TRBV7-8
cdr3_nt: TGTGCCAGCAGCCGAGGACTAGCGGTCACCGGGGAGCTGTTTTTT
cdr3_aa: CASSRGLAVTGELFF

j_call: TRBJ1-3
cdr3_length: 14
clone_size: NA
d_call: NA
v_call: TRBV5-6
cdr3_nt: TGTGCCAGCAGCATCGGAGCTATTATAGACACCATATATTTT
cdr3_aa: CASSIGAIIDTIYF

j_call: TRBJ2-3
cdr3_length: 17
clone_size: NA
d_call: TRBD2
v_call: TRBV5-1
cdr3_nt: TGCGCCAGCAGCTCCATTACTAGCGGGGGGGCTACAGATACGCAGTATTTT
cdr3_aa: CASSSITSGGATDTQYF

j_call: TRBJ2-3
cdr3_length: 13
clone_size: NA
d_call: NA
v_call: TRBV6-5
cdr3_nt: TGTGCCAGCATGGAGGCGAGCACAGATACGCAGTATTTT
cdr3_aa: CASMEASTDTQYF

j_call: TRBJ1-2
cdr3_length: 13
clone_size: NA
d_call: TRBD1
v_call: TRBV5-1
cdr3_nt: TGCGCCAGCAGCTCGGACAGGTCCTATGGCTACACCTTC
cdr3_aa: CASSSDRSYGYTF

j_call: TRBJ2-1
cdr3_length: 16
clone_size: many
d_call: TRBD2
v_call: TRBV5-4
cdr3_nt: TGTGCCAGCAGCTTGGGGGCGGGAGGGCCGGTCAATGAGCAGTTCTTC
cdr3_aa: CASSLGAGGPVNEQFF

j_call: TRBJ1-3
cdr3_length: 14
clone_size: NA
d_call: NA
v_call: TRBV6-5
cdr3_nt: TGTGCCAGCAGTCCCCCAGGCACTGGAAACACCATATATTTT
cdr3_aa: CASSPPGTGNTIYF

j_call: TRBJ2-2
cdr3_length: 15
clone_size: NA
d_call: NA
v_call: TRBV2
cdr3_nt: TGTGCCAGCAGTGCCCAGGGGATTAAAACCGGGGAGCTGTTTTTT
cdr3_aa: CASSAQGIKTGELFF

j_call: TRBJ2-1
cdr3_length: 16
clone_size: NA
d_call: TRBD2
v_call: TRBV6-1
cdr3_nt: TGTGCCAGCAGTGTCCGACTAGCGGGAGGATACAATGAGCAGTTCTTC
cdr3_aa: CASSVRLAGGYNEQFF

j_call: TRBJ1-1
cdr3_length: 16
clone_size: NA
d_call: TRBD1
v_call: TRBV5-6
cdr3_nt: TGTGCCAGCAGCAAAGAACAGGGGAACGCGAACACTGAAGCTTTCTTT
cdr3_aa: CASSKEQGNANTEAFF

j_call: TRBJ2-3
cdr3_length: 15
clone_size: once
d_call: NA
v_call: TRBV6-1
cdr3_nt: TGTGCCAGCAGTGAAGACAGGGCTAGAACAGATACGCAGTATTTT
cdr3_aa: CASSEDRARTDTQYF